The 10 T cell receptor beta chains below were found in one sample sequenced in a study of blood T cell repertoires in COVID-19. Libraries were prepared by immunoSEQ multiplex PCR; TCRdb keeps only in-frame clonotypes and omits some of them. The data hold 200,000 to 250,000 clones, with roughly four fifths observed a single time. Sequencing was carried out using peripheral blood. The origin of the receptors is a woman in her twenties or thirties who had recovered from COVID-19.

J is TRBJ1-4 and V is TRBV13; 7 nucleotides line up with TRBD1. The CDR3 is made up of 15 amino acids. Per the germline V gene, CDR1 is PRHDT and CDR2 is FYEKMQ (reference sequence). V was clipped by 3 bases and J by 6 bases; unmatched bases: 7. In DNA form, the CDR3 reads TGTGCCAGCAGCTTCCGACAGGGCGGTTATGAAAAACTGTTTTTT. This encodes CASSFRQGGYEKLFF.

The chain carries TRBV5-6 and TRBJ1-4; 8 bases line up with TRBD1. Trimming cost V 0 bases and J 2 bases; bases outside gene matches: 6. The CDR3 runs to 17 residues. Germline V gene sequence: CDR1 SGHDT, CDR2 YYEEEE. CDR3 amino acids: CASSLVTGGLTNEKLFF. Written as DNA, the CDR3 is TGTGCCAGCAGCTTGGTAACAGGGGGTTTGACTAATGAAAAACTGTTTTTT.

The chain links TRBV5-1 to TRBJ2-1; weak D call: TRBD2 (6 bases). Trimming took 0 bases from V and 6 from J, leaving 16 bases between them. From germline, CDR1 is SGHRS and CDR2 YFSETQ. This CDR3 contains 16 residues. The CDR3, as DNA: TGCGCCAGCAGCTTGGCCCTAACGGGAGCTCTCAATGAGCAGTTCTTC. This translates into CASSLALTGALNEQFF. Full variable domain (missing parts from reference TRBV5-1 and TRBJ2-1): KAGVTQTPRYLIKTRGQQVTLSCSPISGHRSVSWYQQTPGQGLQFLFEYFSETQRNKGNFPGRFSGRQFSNSRSEMNVSTLELGDSALYLCASSLALTGALNEQFFGPGTRLTVL.

V is TRBV6-6 and J is TRBJ2-5; the D gene is possibly TRBD1 (6 bases). The CDR3 sequence is 15 residues long. Germline-derived CDR1 and CDR2 are MNHNY and SVGAGI (reference sequence). V lost 5 bases and J 2 bases, leaving 15 bases between the germline ends. This chain's CDR3 is CASSTLERGQETQYF. DNA for the CDR3: TGTGCCAGCAGTACCCTTGAAAGGGGGCAAGAGACCCAGTACTTC.

This clone was recorded once. The chain uses TRBV9 and TRBJ1-2; 10 bases align to TRBD1. CDR3 length: 15 amino acids. V lost 4 bases to trimming and J lost 3 bases; unmatched junction nucleotides: 6. Germline V gene data show CDR1 as SGDLS and CDR2 as YYNGEE. CDR3 bases: TGTGCCAGCAGCATAGTCGGGACAGGGGACTATGGCTACACCTTC. It is translated as CASSIVGTGDYGYTF.

The chain links TRBV28 to TRBJ2-3; 12 nucleotides align to TRBD1. V lost 5 bases to trimming and J lost 3 bases; unmatched junction nucleotides: 12. Per germline, CDR1 MDHEN and CDR2 SYDVKM. CDR3 size: 18 residues. The CDR3 sequence: CASSDPGQGAVWTDTQYF. The CDR3 DNA is TGTGCCAGCAGTGACCCGGGACAGGGGGCGGTGTGGACAGATACGCAGTATTTT.

The V gene is TRBV3-1 (or the pseudogene TRBV3-2), the J gene TRBJ2-1; 10 bases match TRBD2. The CDR3 contains 16 residues. Losses at the gene ends were 3 bases for V and 3 bases for J; bases not matched to a gene: 5. Germline assignment: CDR1 LGHDT and CDR2 YNNKEL (reference sequence). The CDR3 is CASSHPLAGHYNEQFF. CDR3 in DNA: TGTGCCAGCAGCCATCCACTAGCGGGACACTACAATGAGCAGTTCTTC.

The chain uses TRBV30 and TRBJ1-5, with TRBD1 matching 9 bases. The CDR3 contains 13 residues. Germline CDR1 reads GTSNPN; CDR2 reads SVGIG (reference sequence). V lost 5 bases and J lost 5; bases outside the gene matches: 4. CDR3 bases: TGTGCCTGGGGACAGGGGATGTATCAGCCCCAGCATTTT. This translates into CAWGQGMYQPQHF.

The rearrangement uses TRBV19 and TRBJ2-1; 9 positions agree with TRBD2. CDR1 LNHDA and CDR2 SQIVND come from the germline V gene (reference sequence). Losses at the gene ends were 4 bases for V and 7 bases for J; bases not matched to a gene: 8. The CDR3 consists of 15 residues. The CDR3 here is CASSRPGTSTNEQFF. For the CDR3, the DNA is TGTGCCAGTAGTAGACCTGGGACTAGCACGAATGAGCAGTTCTTC. Supplemented by reference TRBV19 and TRBJ2-1, the full variable domain reads DGGITQSPKYLFRKEGQNVTLSCEQNLNHDAMYWYRQDPGQGLRLIYYSQIVNDFQKGDIAEGYSVSREKKESFPLTVTSAQKNPTAFYLCASSRPGTSTNEQFFGPGTRLTVL.

This clone was seen a single time. The chain joins TRBV6-6 to TRBJ2-5; D not resolved. The CDR3 spans 15 residues. Germline V lookup: CDR1 MNHNY, CDR2 SVGAGI (reference sequence). V was clipped by 2 bases and J by 5 bases, with 15 bases between them. The CDR3: CASSYPQRNGETQYF. CDR3 DNA: TGTGCCAGCAGTTACCCTCAGAGGAACGGGGAGACCCAGTACTTC.